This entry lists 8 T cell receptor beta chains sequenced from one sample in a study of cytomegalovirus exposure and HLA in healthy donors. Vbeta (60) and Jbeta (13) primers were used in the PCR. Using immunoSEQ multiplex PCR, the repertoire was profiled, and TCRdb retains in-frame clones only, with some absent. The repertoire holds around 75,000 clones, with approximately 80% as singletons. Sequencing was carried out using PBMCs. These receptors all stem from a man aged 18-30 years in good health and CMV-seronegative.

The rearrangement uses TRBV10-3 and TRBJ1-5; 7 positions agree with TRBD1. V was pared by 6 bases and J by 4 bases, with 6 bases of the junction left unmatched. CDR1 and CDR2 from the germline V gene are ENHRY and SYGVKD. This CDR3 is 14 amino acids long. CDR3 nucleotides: TGTGCCATCAGAGACGACAGGGTAAATCAGCCCCAGCATTTT. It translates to CAIRDDRVNQPQHF.

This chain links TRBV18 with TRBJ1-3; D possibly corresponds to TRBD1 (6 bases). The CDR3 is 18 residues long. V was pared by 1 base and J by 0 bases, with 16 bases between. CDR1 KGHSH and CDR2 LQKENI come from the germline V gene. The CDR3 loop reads CASSPLMGHGPSGNTIYF. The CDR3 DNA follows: TGTGCCAGCTCACCACTTATGGGACACGGCCCCTCTGGAAACACCATATATTTT.

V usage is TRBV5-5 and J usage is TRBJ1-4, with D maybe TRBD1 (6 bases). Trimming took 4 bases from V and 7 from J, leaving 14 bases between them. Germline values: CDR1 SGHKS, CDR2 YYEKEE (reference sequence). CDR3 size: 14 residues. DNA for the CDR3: TGTGCCAGCAGCCCCAGGGGTGGAAGTGAAAAACTGTTTTTT. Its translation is CASSPRGGSEKLFF.

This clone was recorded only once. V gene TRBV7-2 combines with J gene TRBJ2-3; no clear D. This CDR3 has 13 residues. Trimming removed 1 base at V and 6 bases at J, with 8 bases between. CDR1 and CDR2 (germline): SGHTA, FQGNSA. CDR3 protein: CASSLDHSDTQYF. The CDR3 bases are TGTGCCAGCAGCTTAGATCACAGCGATACGCAGTATTTT.

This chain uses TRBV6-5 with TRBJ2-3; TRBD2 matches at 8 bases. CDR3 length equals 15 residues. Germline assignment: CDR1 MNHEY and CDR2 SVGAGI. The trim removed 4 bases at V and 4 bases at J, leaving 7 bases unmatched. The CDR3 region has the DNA TGTGCCAGCAGTTGGGGAGGTAGCGGGGCAGATACGCAGTATTTT. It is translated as CASSWGGSGADTQYF.

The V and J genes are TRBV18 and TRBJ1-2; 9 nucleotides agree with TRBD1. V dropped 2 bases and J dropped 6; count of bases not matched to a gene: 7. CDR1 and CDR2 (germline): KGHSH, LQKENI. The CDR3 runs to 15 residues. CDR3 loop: CASSPLDRQGDGYTF. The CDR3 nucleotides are TGTGCCAGCTCACCATTGGACAGACAGGGGGATGGCTACACCTTC.

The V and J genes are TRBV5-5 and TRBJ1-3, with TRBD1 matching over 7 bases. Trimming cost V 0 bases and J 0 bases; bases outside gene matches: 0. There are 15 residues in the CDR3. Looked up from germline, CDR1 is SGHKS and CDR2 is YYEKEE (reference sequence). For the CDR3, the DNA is TGTGCCAGCAGCTTGGGGGACAGCTCTGGAAACACCATATATTTT. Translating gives CASSLGDSSGNTIYF.

The CDR3 DNA follows: TGTGCCAGCAGTACCGGACAGGGAAGAGGCTACACCTTC. Translating gives CASSTGQGRGYTF. The V call is TRBV6-1, the J call TRBJ1-2; TRBD1 agrees at 8 bases. The CDR3 length is 13 residues. Germline values: CDR1 MNHNS, CDR2 SASEGT. Trimming took 5 bases from V and 8 from J; bases not matched to a gene: 7.